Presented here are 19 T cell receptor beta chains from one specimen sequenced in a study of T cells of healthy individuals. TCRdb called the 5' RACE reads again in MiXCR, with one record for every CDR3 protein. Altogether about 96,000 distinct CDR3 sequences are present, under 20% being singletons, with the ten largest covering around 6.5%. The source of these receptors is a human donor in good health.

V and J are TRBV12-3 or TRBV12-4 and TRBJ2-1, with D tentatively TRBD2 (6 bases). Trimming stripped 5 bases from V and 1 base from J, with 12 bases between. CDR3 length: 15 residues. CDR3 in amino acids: CASSTFGGSYNEQFF. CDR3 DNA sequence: TGTGCCAGCAGTACCTTTGGGGGGTCCTACAATGAGCAGTTCTTC.

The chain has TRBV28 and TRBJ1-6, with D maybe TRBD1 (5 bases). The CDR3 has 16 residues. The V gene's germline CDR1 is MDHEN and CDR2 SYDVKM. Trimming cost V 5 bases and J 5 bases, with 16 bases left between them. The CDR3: CASSTTGTGHNSPLHF. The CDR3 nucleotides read TGTGCCAGCAGTACTACCGGGACGGGCCATAATTCACCCCTCCACTTT.

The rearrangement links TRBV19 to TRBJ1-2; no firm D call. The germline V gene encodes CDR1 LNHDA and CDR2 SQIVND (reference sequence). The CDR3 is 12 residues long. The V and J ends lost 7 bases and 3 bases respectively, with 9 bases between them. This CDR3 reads CASKNRYYGYTF. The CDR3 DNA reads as TGTGCCAGTAAGAACAGATACTATGGCTACACCTTC.

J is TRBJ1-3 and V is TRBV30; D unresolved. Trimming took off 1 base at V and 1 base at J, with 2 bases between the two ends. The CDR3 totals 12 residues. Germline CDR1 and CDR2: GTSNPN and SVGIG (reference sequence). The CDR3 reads CAWSESGNTIYF. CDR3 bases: TGTGCCTGGAGTGAATCTGGAAACACCATATATTTT.

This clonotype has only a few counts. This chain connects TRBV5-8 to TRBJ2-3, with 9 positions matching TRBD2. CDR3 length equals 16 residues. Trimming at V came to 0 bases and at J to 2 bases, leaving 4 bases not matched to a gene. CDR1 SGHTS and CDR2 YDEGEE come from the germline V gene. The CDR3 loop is CASSLVAGVDTDTQYF. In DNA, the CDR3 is TGTGCCAGCAGCTTGGTAGCGGGGGTCGACACAGATACGCAGTATTTT.

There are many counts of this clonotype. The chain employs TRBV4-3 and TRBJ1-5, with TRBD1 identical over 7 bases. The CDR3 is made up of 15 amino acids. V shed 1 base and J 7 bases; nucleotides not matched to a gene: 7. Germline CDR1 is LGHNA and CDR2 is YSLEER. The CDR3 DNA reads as TGCGCCAGCAGCCAAGCCAGGGGGGGGAGGCAGCCCCAGCATTTT. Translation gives CASSQARGGRQPQHF.

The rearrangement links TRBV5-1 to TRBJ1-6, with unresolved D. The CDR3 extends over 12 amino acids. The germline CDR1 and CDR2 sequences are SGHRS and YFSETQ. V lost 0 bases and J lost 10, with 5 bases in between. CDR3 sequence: CASSLEESPLHF. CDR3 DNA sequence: TGCGCCAGCAGCTTGGAAGAATCACCCCTCCACTTT.

CDR3 sequence: CASSIQLAGVEQFF. CDR3 sequence (DNA): TGTGCCAGTAGTATTCAACTAGCGGGGGTTGAGCAGTTCTTC. The rearrangement uses TRBV19 and TRBJ2-1, with 11 bases lining up with TRBD2. CDR3 length: 14 residues. Trimming removed 3 bases from V and 9 bases from J; junction bases left unmatched: 4. The germline V gene has CDR1 LNHDA and CDR2 SQIVND (reference sequence).

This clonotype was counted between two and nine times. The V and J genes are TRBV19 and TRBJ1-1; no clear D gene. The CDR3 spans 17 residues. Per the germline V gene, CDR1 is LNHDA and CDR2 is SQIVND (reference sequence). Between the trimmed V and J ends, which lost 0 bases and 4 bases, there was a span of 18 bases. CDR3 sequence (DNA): TGTGCCAGTAGTATAGATCCTAGGCTGGATGGGATCACTGAAGCTTTCTTT. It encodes CASSIDPRLDGITEAFF.

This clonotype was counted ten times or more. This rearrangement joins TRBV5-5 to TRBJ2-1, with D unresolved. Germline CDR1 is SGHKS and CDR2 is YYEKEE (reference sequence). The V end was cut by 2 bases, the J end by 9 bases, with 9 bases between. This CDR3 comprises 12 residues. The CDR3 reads CASSLMVPEQFF. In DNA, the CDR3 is TGTGCCAGCAGCTTAATGGTGCCTGAGCAGTTCTTC.

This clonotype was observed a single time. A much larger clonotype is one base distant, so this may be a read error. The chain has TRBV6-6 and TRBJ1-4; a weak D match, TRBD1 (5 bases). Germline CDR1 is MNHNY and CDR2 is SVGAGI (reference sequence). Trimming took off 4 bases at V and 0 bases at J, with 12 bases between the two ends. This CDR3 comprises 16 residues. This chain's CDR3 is CASSCRGRSTNEKLFF. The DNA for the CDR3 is TGTGCCAGCAGTTGCCGGGGCAGATCAACTAATGAAAAACTGTTTTTT.

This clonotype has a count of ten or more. Here the CDR3 reads CSAPIARGSYNSPLHF. The CDR3 nucleotides are TGCAGTGCTCCGATAGCCAGGGGTTCCTATAATTCACCCCTCCACTTT. J is TRBJ1-6 and V is TRBV20-1; weak D call: TRBD1 (6 bases). Germline CDR1 DFQATT, CDR2 SNEGSKA (reference sequence). The V end lost 5 bases, the J end lost 1 base, and 15 bases lay between the germline ends. This CDR3 comprises 16 residues.

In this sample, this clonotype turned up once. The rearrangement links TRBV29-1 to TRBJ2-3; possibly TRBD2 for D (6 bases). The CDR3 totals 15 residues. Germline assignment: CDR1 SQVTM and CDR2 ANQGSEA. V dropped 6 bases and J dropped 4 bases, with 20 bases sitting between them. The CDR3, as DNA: TGCAGCGTGAAGACCTCCCCGGGAGCCCCAGATACGCAGTATTTT. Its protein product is CSVKTSPGAPDTQYF.

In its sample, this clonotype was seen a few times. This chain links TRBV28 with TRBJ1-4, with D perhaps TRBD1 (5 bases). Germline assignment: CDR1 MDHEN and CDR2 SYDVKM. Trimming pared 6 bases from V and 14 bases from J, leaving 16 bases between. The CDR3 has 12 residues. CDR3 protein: CASSGASRWLFF. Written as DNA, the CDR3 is TGTGCCAGCAGCGGGGCATCCCGGTGGCTGTTTTTT.

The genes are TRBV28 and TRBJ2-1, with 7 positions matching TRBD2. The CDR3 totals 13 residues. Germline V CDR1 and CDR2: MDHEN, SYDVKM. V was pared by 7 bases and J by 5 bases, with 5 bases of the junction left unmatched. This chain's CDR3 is CASTLGGDNEQFF. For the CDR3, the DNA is TGTGCCAGCACCTTGGGAGGGGACAATGAGCAGTTCTTC.

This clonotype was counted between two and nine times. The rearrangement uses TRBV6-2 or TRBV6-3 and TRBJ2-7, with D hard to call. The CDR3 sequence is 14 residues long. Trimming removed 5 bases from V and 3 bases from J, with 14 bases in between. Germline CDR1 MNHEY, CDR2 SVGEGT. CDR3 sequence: CASSDPLRVYEQYF. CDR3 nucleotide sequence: TGTGCCAGCAGTGACCCCCTACGGGTCTACGAGCAGTACTTC.

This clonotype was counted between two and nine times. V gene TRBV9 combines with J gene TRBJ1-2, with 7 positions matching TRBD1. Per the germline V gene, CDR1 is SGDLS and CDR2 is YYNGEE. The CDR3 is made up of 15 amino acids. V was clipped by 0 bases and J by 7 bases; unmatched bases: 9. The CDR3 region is CASSVGGRDRSGYTF. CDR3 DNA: TGTGCCAGCAGCGTAGGGGGCCGGGACAGAAGTGGCTACACCTTC.

CDR3 protein: CASGPHTGTGYGTGELFF. CDR3 DNA sequence: TGTGCCAGTGGCCCTCACACCGGGACAGGGTATGGCACCGGGGAGCTGTTTTTT. The chain has TRBV19 and TRBJ2-2; 9 bases agree with TRBD1. This CDR3 comprises 18 residues. Looked up from germline, CDR1 is LNHDA and CDR2 is SQIVND (reference sequence). V was clipped by 8 bases and J by 4 bases; unmatched bases: 17.

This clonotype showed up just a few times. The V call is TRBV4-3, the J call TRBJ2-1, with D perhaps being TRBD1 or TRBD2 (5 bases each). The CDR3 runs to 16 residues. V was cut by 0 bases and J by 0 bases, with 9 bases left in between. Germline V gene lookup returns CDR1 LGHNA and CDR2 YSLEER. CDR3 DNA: TGCGCCAGCAGCCAAGAGGGGACGGGCTCCTACAATGAGCAGTTCTTC. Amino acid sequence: CASSQEGTGSYNEQFF.